This T cell receptor (beta chain) was identified during a study of blood T cell repertoires in COVID-19. Turning to the study itself: Both acute and convalescent COVID-19 samples were obtained from the United States, Italy and Spain. The cDNA or gDNA used as material had been derived from T cells, B-cell-depleted T cells, or PBMCs.

In the authors' workflow: Reference gene primer amplification in the assay estimated nucleated cell counts. Measured with immunoSEQ multiplex PCR; TCRdb has only the in-frame clones, and not every one. V and J calls plus clone size are reproduced from that table; the DNA served to infer D and trimming. Of just over 250,000 clones in the sample, 88% were seen once. Followed longitudinally, the Seattle patients had been enrolled during active infection. This clone has only a few counts. The germline V gene has CDR1 MNHEY and CDR2 SVGEGT. The CDR3 runs to 15 residues. The trim removed 2 bases at V and 0 bases at J, leaving 3 bases unmatched.

V gene TRBV6-2 or TRBV6-3 combines with J gene TRBJ2-7; 8 nucleotides match TRBD1. The receptor was isolated from a woman between 65 and 79 years old with COVID-19, enrolled during active disease. Sequenced input: peripheral blood. This CDR3 is CASSYLDRASYEQYF. The CDR3 DNA reads as TGTGCCAGCAGTTACCTGGACAGGGCCTCCTACGAGCAGTACTTC.